The 22 T cell receptor beta chains in this list originate from one sample, sequenced in a study of glioma-infiltrating T cells after dendritic cell vaccination. Sample time point: after dendritic cell vaccination, including at tumor progression/relapse. The repertoire was sequenced with immunoSEQ multiplex PCR; TCRdb's copy has only in-frame clones and lacks some. Of 65,000 or so clones listed, approximately 86% are singletons. This specimen consisted of blood, obtained after dendritic cell vaccination. The receptor set was obtained from a human donor with glioblastoma.

V and J are TRBV7-9 and TRBJ1-2; TRBD1 agrees at 12 bases. The germline V gene has CDR1 SEHNR and CDR2 FQNEAQ (reference sequence). With V trimmed by 4 bases and J by 8 bases, 5 bases remained unmatched. This CDR3 region has 14 residues. In DNA form, the CDR3 reads TGTGCCAGCAGCTGGGACAGGGGGCCGGAAGGCTACACCTTC. Protein product: CASSWDRGPEGYTF.

The gene calls are TRBV7-2 and TRBJ1-4; 9 bases agree with TRBD1. The CDR3 runs 17 residues. V lost 5 bases to trimming and J lost 1 base; unmatched junction nucleotides: 8. Germline CDR1 and CDR2: SGHTA and FQGNSA. The CDR3 DNA reads TGTGCCAGCAGCCCAGAACAGGGGGCAATAACTAATGAAAAACTGTTTTTT. It encodes CASSPEQGAITNEKLFF.

The chain has TRBV29-1 and TRBJ2-5; D is possibly TRBD1 (6 bases). Matching the DNA end better, TRBJ2-7 makes the J call doubtful. Germline V lookup: CDR1 SQVTM, CDR2 ANQGSEA. The CDR3 loop spans 12 amino acids. The chain's CDR3 is CSARGSSYEQYF. The CDR3 DNA sequence: TGCAGCGCGAGGGGGAGCTCCTACGAGCAGTACTTC.

V usage is TRBV7-8 and J usage is TRBJ1-4; 9 nucleotides align to TRBD1. CDR1 is SGHVS and CDR2 is FQNEAQ in the germline V gene. V lost 6 bases to trimming and J lost 7 bases; unmatched junction nucleotides: 18. There are 18 residues in the CDR3. The CDR3 region is CASRRGTGQGKKGEKLFF. CDR3 DNA: TGTGCCAGCAGGAGGGGGACAGGGCAGGGAAAGAAGGGTGAAAAACTGTTTTTT. Full variable domain (remainder filled in from reference TRBV7-8 and TRBJ1-4): GAGVSQSPRYKVAKRGQDVALRCDPISGHVSLFWYQQALGQGPEFLTYFQNEAQLDKSGLPSDRFFAERPEGSVSTLKIQRTQQEDSAVYLCASRRGTGQGKKGEKLFFGSGTQLSVL.

The V and J genes are TRBV19 and TRBJ2-6, with D possibly being TRBD2 (6 bases). The V end was cut by 5 bases, the J end by 4 bases, with 18 bases between. Germline-derived CDR1 and CDR2 are LNHDA and SQIVND (reference sequence). There are 17 residues in the CDR3. The CDR3 here is CASSYGPGVAGANVLTF. CDR3 bases: TGTGCCAGTAGTTACGGCCCGGGGGTCGCAGGGGCCAACGTCCTGACTTTC.

The chain is built from TRBV7-2 and TRBJ1-4; D gene ambiguous. CDR3 length: 17 residues. V was cut by 5 bases and J by 0 bases, with 16 bases left in between. Germline CDR1 SGHTA, CDR2 FQGNSA. CDR3 in DNA: TGTGCCAGCAGCCTAATGGCCAGGATAACAACTAATGAAAAACTGTTTTTT. This encodes CASSLMARITTNEKLFF.

This chain connects TRBV18 to TRBJ2-7; D possibly corresponds to TRBD2 (5 bases). V was trimmed by 3 bases and J by 2 bases, leaving 8 bases between them. This CDR3 has 13 residues. Germline V gene sequence: CDR1 KGHSH, CDR2 LQKENI. CDR3 in DNA: TGTGCCAGCTCACCTAGTAGCGCCTACGAGCAGTACTTC. It encodes CASSPSSAYEQYF.

The count of this clone is one. The gene calls are TRBV11-2 and TRBJ1-2; 10 positions agree with TRBD1. The CDR3 is made up of 13 amino acids. The V segment lost 3 bases and the J segment 7 bases; nucleotides outside the gene matches: 2. Germline V CDR1 and CDR2: SGHAT, FQNNGV. As DNA, the CDR3 is TGTGCCAGCAGCTTCGGGACAGGGGTTGGCTACACCTTC. This sequence encodes CASSFGTGVGYTF.

The rearrangement joins TRBV27 to TRBJ1-1, with D maybe TRBD1 (6 bases). CDR3 size: 14 residues. Germline loops: CDR1 MNHEY, CDR2 SMNVEV (reference sequence). The V and J ends lost 3 bases and 2 bases respectively, with 10 bases between them. The CDR3 DNA reads as TGTGCCAGCAGTTTGTCAGGGGTTAACACTGAAGCTTTCTTT. Its protein is CASSLSGVNTEAFF.

The V call is TRBV10-3, the J call TRBJ1-1; D not resolved. This CDR3 has 14 residues. The V gene's germline CDR1 is ENHRY and CDR2 SYGVKD. The germline V and J ends were trimmed by 10 bases and 1 base, with 16 bases remaining between them. This CDR3 is CATYRGFGNTEAFF. CDR3 in DNA: TGTGCCACCTACCGAGGGTTCGGGAACACTGAAGCTTTCTTT.

The chain carries TRBV25-1 and TRBJ2-3; 7 bases agree with TRBD2. J lost 5 bases, V lost 4 bases, and 15 bases had no gene match. The CDR3 is 17 amino acids. Per germline, CDR1 MGHDK and CDR2 SYGVNS. The chain's CDR3 is CASSARGRGAGRDTQYF. Written as DNA, the CDR3 is TGTGCCAGCAGTGCCCGGGGCAGAGGAGCGGGAAGAGATACGCAGTATTTT. The whole variable domain, remainder taken from reference TRBV25-1 and TRBJ2-3, is EADIYQTPRYLVIGTGKKITLECSQTMGHDKMYWYQQDPGMELHLIHYSYGVNSTEKGDLSSESTVSRIRTEHFPLTLESARPSHTSQYLCASSARGRGAGRDTQYFGPGTRLTVL.

This chain joins TRBV18 and TRBJ2-7; D uncertain. The V end lost 3 bases, the J end lost 0 bases, and 6 bases lay between the germline ends. The germline CDR1 and CDR2 sequences are KGHSH and LQKENI. This CDR3 is 13 amino acids long. CDR3 sequence (DNA): TGTGCCAGCTCACCCCTCAGCTCCTACGAGCAGTACTTC. Protein: CASSPLSSYEQYF.

This clone came up a few times. The rearrangement uses TRBV7-2 and TRBJ1-1, with D possibly being TRBD1 (5 bases). Germline CDR1 reads SGHTA; CDR2 reads FQGNSA. Deletions cut 0 bases from V and 5 bases from J, with 16 bases between. The length of the CDR3 is 16 residues. The CDR3 nucleotides are TGTGCCAGCAGCTTAGCGTCCGGGAGGGGAACAACTGAAGCTTTCTTT. The encoded protein is CASSLASGRGTTEAFF.

With respect to this clone: The junction shows a germline mismatch at one end, possibly a read error. Here the CDR3 reads CASSNVLGIGTDTQYF. CDR3 coding DNA: TGTGCTAGCAGCAACGTACTAGGGATCGGCACAGATACGCAGTATTTT. This chain connects TRBV7-7 to TRBJ2-3, with D possibly TRBD2 on 5 matching bases. Germline assignment: CDR1 SSHAT and CDR2 FNYEAQ (reference sequence). The CDR3 sequence is 16 residues long.

About this clone: Germline and junction disagree at one end, which may indicate a read error. The chain uses TRBV30 and TRBJ1-1; D is unclear. Germline values: CDR1 GTSNPN, CDR2 SVGIG (reference sequence). The CDR3 covers 13 residues. The CDR3 nucleotides are TGTGCCTTGAGTCGCGTGCGGAACACTGAAGCTTTCTTT. Protein: CALSRVRNTEAFF.

J is TRBJ1-6 and V is TRBV5-1, with TRBD1 matching 9 bases. V gave up 4 bases and J gave up 7 bases; unmatched junction bases: 6. This CDR3 has 15 amino acids. Germline V CDR1 and CDR2: SGHRS, YFSETQ. DNA of the CDR3: TGCGCCAGCAGCCCATGGACAGGGGAGAATTCACCCCTCCACTTT. Protein sequence: CASSPWTGENSPLHF.

Note on this clone: The junction does not match germline at one end; this may be a read error. The identical CDR3 is also encoded by other nucleotide sequences in the sample. The genes are TRBV27 and TRBJ1-6, with TRBD1 as a possible D gene (5 bases). Germline CDR1 MNHEY, CDR2 SMNVEV (reference sequence). This CDR3 comprises 15 residues. CDR3 bases: TGTGCCAGCACTTTAAGGGGAGGCTATAATTCACCCCTCCACTTT. Translation: CASTLRGGYNSPLHF.

Here the CDR3 DNA reads TGTGCCAGCAGCCGAACCGGGAGCGCTAATTACGAGCAGTACTTC. Protein: CASSRTGSANYEQYF. V usage is TRBV7-8 and J usage is TRBJ2-7; D perhaps matches TRBD2 (6 bases). Germline V gene data show CDR1 as SGHVS and CDR2 as FQNEAQ. With 5 bases removed from V and 4 bases from J, the gap between germline ends came to 18 bases. CDR3 length equals 15 residues.

The chain has TRBV2 and TRBJ1-5, with TRBD1 matching 7 bases. The V gene's germline CDR1 is SNHLY and CDR2 FYNNEI. With 5 bases clipped from V and 6 bases from J, the junction kept 7 bases outside the gene matches. The CDR3 extends over 14 amino acids. The CDR3 sequence is CASSNDRAGQPQHF. CDR3 DNA sequence: TGTGCCAGCAGTAATGACAGGGCCGGTCAGCCCCAGCATTTT.

The chain is built from TRBV12-5 and TRBJ2-5, with 13 bases aligning to TRBD2. Germline V gene data show CDR1 as LGHNT and CDR2 as FRNRAP. V was pared by 1 base and J by 4 bases, with 3 bases of the junction left unmatched. The CDR3 is 16 residues long. CDR3 nucleotides: TGTGCTAGTGGTTTGGGCCGACTAGCGGGAGGAGAGACCCAGTACTTC. Its translation: CASGLGRLAGGETQYF.

A single count supports this clone. CDR3 sequence (DNA): TGTGCCAGCACCTCCGACAGGCTCGCGGGGGAGCTGTTTTTT. It translates to CASTSDRLAGELFF. The V and J genes are TRBV5-5 and TRBJ2-2; weak D call: TRBD1 (6 bases). The CDR3 is 14 residues long. Trimming removed 6 bases at V and 8 bases at J, with 17 bases between. Per germline, CDR1 SGHKS and CDR2 YYEKEE (reference sequence).

The rearrangement uses TRBV4-3 and TRBJ2-5, with a weak D call TRBD2 (6 bases). Trimming took off 4 bases at V and 5 bases at J, with 17 bases between the two ends. The CDR3 contains 15 residues. Germline V CDR1 and CDR2: LGHNA, YSLEER. CDR3 sequence (DNA): TGCGCCAGCAGCCGGGCAGCGGGCATTGACGAGACCCAGTACTTC. Its translation is CASSRAAGIDETQYF.